This T cell receptor beta chain was captured by sequencing in a study of shared clonotypes between healthy human individuals. Study overall: Used for every donor were three CD4 naive, three CD4 memory, two CD8 naive and one CD8 memory plate.

Overall study findings and caveats: The study generally estimated greater richness for naive than memory subsets.

The healthy adult donors were HIV-negative and reported no recent acute infections or vaccinations. At deep level, the assay was performed. Assay: immunoSEQ multiplex PCR; the TCRdb copy retains only in-frame clones and omits some. The profile shows 1.4 million to 1.5 million clones, roughly 96% of them singletons. With regard to this clone: The antigen remains undetermined.

Germline assignment: CDR1 ENHRY and CDR2 SYGVKD. Between the trimmed V and J ends, which lost 4 bases and 5 bases, there was a span of 8 bases. The length of the CDR3 is 12 residues. This sequence originates from a man aged 25-45 years in good health. Sequenced input: naive CD4+ T cells sorted from blood. Subset given: CD45RA+ positively selected. The rearrangement links TRBV10-3 to TRBJ2-5; D is unclear. The CDR3 bases are TGTGCCATCAGTGTTGCGATGGAGACCCAGTACTTC. This translates into CAISVAMETQYF.